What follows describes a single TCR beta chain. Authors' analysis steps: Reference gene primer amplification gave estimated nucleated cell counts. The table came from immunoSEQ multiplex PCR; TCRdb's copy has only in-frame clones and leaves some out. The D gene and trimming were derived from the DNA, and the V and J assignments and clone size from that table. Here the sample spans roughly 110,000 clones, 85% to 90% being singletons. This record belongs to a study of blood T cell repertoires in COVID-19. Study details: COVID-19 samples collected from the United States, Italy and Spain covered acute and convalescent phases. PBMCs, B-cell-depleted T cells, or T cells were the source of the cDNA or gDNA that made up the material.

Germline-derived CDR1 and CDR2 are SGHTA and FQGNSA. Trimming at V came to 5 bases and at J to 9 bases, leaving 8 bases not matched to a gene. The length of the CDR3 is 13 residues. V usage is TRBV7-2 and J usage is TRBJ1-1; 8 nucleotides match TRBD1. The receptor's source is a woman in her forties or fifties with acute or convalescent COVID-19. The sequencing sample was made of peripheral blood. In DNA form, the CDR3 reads TGTGCCAGCAGCACGACAGGGGTAGGAAAAGCTTTCTTT. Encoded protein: CASSTTGVGKAFF.